This paragraph covers one T cell receptor beta chain sequence. Its antigen is not known. The data stem from a study of T cell responses to AZD1222 COVID-19 vaccine. Study-wide results and limits: Baseline seropositivity occurred in only six AZD1222 recipients. Nearly half of the spike-specific TCRs reportedly recognize variant regions that carry no mutations. White British ancestry dominated among donors, who included more females, and clonal diversity was possibly underestimated.

The assay was immunoSEQ multiplex PCR, and TCRdb's table has in-frame clones only and misses some. This sample yields more than 50,000 clones, of which 70% to 90% are seen a single time; roughly 4% belongs to the top ten. Germline V lookup: CDR1 SEHNR, CDR2 FQNEAQ (reference sequence). This CDR3 has 13 residues. Trimming removed 5 bases from V and 2 bases from J, with 10 bases in between. The sequence was collected from an adult in good health. Source: peripheral blood, taken on day 0 of AZD1222 vaccination. The chain joins TRBV7-9 to TRBJ2-7, with no clear D. The CDR3 DNA reads as TGTGCCAGCAGCACGGAGAGGCCCTACGAGCAGTACTTC. This sequence encodes CASSTERPYEQYF.